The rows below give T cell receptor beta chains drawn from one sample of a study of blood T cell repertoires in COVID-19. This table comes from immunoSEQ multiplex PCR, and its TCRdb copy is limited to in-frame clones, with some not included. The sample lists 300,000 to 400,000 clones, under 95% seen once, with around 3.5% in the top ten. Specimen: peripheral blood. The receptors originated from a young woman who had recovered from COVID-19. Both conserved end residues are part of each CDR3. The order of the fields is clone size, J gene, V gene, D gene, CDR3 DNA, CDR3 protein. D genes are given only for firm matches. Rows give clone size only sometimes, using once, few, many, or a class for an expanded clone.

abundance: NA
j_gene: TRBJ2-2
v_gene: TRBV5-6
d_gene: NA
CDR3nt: TGTGCCAGCTCCGCCGGCACCGGGGAGCTGTTTTTT
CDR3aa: CASSAGTGELFF

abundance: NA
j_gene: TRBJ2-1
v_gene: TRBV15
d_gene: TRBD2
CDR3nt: TGTGCCACCAAGAAACGGACTAGCGACAATGAGCAGTTCTTC
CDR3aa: CATKKRTSDNEQFF

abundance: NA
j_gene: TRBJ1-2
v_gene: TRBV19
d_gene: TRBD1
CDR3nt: TGTGCCAGTAGAGACAGGGTCTATGGCTACACCTTC
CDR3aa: CASRDRVYGYTF

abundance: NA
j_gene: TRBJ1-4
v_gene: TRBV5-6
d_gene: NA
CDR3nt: TGTGCCAGCAGCCTTCAGGGGATTGAAAAACTGTTTTTT
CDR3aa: CASSLQGIEKLFF

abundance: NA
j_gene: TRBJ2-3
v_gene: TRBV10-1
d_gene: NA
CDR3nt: TGCGCCAGCAGTCCAGGGTTTGGAAGCACAGATACGCAGTATTTT
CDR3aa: CASSPGFGSTDTQYF

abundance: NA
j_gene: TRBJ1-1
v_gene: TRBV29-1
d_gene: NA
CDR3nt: TGCAGCATGCTGGAAGGGGACACTGAAGCTTTCTTT
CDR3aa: CSMLEGDTEAFF

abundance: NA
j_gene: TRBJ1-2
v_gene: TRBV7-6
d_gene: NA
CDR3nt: TGTGCCAGCAGCTTAATTAGCGGGACAAGCTATGGCTACACCTTC
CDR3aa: CASSLISGTSYGYTF

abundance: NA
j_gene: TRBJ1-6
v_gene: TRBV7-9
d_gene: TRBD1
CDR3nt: TGTGCCAGCAGCGTTACAGGGGGCGCGGATAATTCACCCCTCCACTTT
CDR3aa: CASSVTGGADNSPLHF

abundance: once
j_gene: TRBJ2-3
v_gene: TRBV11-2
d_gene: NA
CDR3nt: TGTGCCAGCAGCACATACCCCCATGGGCCGAGCACAGATACGCAGTATTTT
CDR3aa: CASSTYPHGPSTDTQYF

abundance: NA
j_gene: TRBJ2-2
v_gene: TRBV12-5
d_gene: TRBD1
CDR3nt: TGTGCTAGTGGTTTGGGACAGGGGGCCGGGGAGCTGTTTTTT
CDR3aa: CASGLGQGAGELFF

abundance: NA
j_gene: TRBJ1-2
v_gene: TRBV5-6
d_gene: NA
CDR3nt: TGTGCCAGCAGCTCACCGCTCGGGGGGGCGGGCTATGGCTACACCTTC
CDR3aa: CASSSPLGGAGYGYTF

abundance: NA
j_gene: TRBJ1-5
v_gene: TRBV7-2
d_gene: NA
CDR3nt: TGTGCCAGCAGCTTAGTCCGTAGCAATCAGCCCCAGCATTTT
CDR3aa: CASSLVRSNQPQHF

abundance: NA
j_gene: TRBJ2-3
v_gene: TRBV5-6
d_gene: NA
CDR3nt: TGTGCCAGCAGCTTGGTGCGCGGAAACACAGATACGCAGTATTTT
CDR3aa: CASSLVRGNTDTQYF

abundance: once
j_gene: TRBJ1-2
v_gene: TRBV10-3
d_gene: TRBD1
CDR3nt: TGTGCCATCAGTGAACAGGGGGCGCGGGGCTACACCTTC
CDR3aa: CAISEQGARGYTF

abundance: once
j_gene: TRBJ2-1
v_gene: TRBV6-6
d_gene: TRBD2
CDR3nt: TGTGCCAGCAGTCCCCTGGGGACTAGCGGGAGTAAAGTCTACAATGAGCAGTTCTTC
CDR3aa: CASSPLGTSGSKVYNEQFF

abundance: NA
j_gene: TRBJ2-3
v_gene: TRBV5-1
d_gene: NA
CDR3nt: TGCGCCAGCAGCTTTTACGGGAGTGCGACAGATACGCAGTATTTT
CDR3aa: CASSFYGSATDTQYF

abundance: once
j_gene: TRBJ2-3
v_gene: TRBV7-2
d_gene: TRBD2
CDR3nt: TGTGCCAGCAGCAATAAACTAGCGGTCCCAGATACGCAGTATTTT
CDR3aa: CASSNKLAVPDTQYF

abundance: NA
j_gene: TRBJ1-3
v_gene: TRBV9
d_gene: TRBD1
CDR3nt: TGTGCCAGCAGCGCTCCAGGGGACAGGGGAAACACCATATATTTT
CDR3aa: CASSAPGDRGNTIYF

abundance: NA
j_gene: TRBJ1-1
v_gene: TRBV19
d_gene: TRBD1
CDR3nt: TGTGCCAGTAGGCCAGGGGGTATTACTGAAGCTTTCTTT
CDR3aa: CASRPGGITEAFF

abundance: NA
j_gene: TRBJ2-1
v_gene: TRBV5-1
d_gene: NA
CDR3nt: TGCGCCAGCAGCTTGGGCAGGGGTGAGCAGTTCTTC
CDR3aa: CASSLGRGEQFF

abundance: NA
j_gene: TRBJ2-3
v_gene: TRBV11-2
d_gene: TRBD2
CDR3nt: TGTGCCAGCAACGGGGGGGCAGATACGCAGTATTTT
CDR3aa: CASNGGADTQYF

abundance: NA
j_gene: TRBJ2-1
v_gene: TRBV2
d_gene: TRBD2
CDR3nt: TGTGCCAGCAGTCCTATACCCCTAGCGGGAGGAGTTGAGCAGTTCTTC
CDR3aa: CASSPIPLAGGVEQFF

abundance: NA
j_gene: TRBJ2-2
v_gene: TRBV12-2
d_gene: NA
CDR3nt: TGTGCAAGTCGCTTAGCGGGGGGAGGTGGGGACACCGGGGAGCTGTTTTTT
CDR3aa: CASRLAGGGGDTGELFF

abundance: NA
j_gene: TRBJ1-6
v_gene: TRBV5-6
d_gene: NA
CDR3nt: TGTGCCAGCAGCTTGGACTACTCCTATAATTCACCCCTCCACTTT
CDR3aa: CASSLDYSYNSPLHF

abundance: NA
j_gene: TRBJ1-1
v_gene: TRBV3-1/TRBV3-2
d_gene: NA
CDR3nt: TGTGCCAGCAGCCTCCAAACCGGTGGGCGAAACACTGAAGCTTTCTTT
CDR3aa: CASSLQTGGRNTEAFF

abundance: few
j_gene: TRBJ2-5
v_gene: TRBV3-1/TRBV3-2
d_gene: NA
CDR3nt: TGTGCCAGCAGCCCGGGAGTGGTGGAGACCCAGTACTTC
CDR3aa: CASSPGVVETQYF

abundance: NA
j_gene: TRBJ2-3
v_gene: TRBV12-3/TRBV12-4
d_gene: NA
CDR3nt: TGTGCCAGCAGTTTAAGGCCAGGCCTCCGGCAGTATTTT
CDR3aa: CASSLRPGLRQYF

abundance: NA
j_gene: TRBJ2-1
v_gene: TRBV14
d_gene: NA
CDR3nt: TGTGCCAGCAGCCGAGGACTAATCAATGAGCAGTTCTTC
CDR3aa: CASSRGLINEQFF

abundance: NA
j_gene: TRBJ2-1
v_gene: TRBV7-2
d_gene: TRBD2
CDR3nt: TGTGCCAGCAGCTTAGCGACGGGACTAGCATACAATGAGCAGTTCTTC
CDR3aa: CASSLATGLAYNEQFF

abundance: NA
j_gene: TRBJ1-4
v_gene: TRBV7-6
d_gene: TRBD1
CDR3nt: TGTGCCAGCAGCCCCCAGGGGGATGCAACTAATGAAAAACTGTTTTTT
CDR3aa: CASSPQGDATNEKLFF

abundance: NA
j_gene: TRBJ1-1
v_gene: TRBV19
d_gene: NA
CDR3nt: TGTGCCAGTAGGCTGAGGGGGAAGCTGAACACTGAAGCTTTCTTT
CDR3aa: CASRLRGKLNTEAFF

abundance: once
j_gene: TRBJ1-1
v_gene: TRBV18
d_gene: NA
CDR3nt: TGTGCCAGCTCACCGGAGGGAACTGAAGCTTTCTTT
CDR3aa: CASSPEGTEAFF

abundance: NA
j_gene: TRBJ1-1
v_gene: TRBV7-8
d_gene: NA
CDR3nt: TGTGCCAGCAGCCCCGGAGGGCCTGAAGCTTTCTTT
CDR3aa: CASSPGGPEAFF

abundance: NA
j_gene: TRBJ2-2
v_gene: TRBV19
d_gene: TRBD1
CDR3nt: TGTGCCAGTAGCTCCGGGACAGGGTTGAACACCGGGGAGCTGTTTTTT
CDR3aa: CASSSGTGLNTGELFF

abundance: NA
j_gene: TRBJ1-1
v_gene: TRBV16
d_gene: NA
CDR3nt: TGTGCCAGCAGCCAATCGCCTGGCAGGGTTGTAGCTTTCTTT
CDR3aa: CASSQSPGRVVAFF

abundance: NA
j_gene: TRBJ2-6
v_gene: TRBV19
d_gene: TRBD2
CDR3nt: TGTGCCAGTAGTGTCCCTTGGGGGACTAGCTTTGGGGCCAACGTCCTGACTTTC
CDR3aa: CASSVPWGTSFGANVLTF

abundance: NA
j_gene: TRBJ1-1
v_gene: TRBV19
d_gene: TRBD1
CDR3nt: TGTGCCAGTAGTATAGTCGGGACAGGGTTCGGTGAAGCTTTCTTT
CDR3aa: CASSIVGTGFGEAFF